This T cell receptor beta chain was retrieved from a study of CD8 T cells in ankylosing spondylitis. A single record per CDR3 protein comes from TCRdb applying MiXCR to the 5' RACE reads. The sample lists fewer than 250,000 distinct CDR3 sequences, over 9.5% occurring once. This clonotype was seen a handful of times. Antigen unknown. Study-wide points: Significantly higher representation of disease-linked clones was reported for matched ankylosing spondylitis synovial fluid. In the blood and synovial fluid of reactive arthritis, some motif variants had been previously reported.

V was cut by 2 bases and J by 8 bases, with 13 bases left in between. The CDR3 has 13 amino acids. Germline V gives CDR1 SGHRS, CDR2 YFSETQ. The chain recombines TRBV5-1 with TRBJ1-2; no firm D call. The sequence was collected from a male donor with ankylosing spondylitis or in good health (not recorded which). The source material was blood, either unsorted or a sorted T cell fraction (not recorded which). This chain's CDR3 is CASSFAGIEGYTF. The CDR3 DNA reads TGCGCCAGCAGCTTTGCAGGAATAGAAGGCTACACCTTC.